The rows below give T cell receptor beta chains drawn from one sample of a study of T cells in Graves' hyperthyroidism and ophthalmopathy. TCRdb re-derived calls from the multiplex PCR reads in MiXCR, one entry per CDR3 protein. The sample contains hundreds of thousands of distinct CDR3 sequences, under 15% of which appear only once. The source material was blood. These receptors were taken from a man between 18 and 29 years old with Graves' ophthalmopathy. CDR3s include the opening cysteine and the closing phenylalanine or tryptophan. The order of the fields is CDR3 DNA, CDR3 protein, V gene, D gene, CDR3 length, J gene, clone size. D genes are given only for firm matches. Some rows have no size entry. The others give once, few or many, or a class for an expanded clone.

DNA: TGTGCCAGCAGGGAGGGACTAGCGGGGCCAGTCTACTTC
CDR3: CASREGLAGPVYF
V: TRBV2
D: TRBD2
length: 13
J: TRBJ2-7
size: many

DNA: TGTGCCAGCAGCTTGTTTTCAGGCCTATATGGCTACACCTTC
CDR3: CASSLFSGLYGYTF
V: TRBV7-9
D: NA
length: 14
J: TRBJ1-2
size: NA

DNA: TGTGCCATCAGTGAGTCACTGGCGGGAGTCCCCTACAATGAGCAGTTCTTC
CDR3: CAISESLAGVPYNEQFF
V: TRBV10-3
D: TRBD2
length: 17
J: TRBJ2-1
size: NA

DNA: TGTGCCAGCAGCCGCTGGAGGACCCCCCTGGGGACCTCTGGAAACACCATATATTTT
CDR3: CASSRWRTPLGTSGNTIYF
V: TRBV3-1
D: NA
length: 19
J: TRBJ1-3
size: few

DNA: TGCAGTGCTAGTAGGGCGGGAAAGAATGAGCAGTTCTTC
CDR3: CSASRAGKNEQFF
V: TRBV20-1
D: NA
length: 13
J: TRBJ2-1
size: many

DNA: TGTGCCAGCAGCTTAGCGGCGGACACCTACAATGAGCAGTTCTTC
CDR3: CASSLAADTYNEQFF
V: TRBV7-9
D: NA
length: 15
J: TRBJ2-1
size: many

DNA: TGTGCCAGCAGCTGGTACCGGGTCTACAATGAGCAGTTCTTC
CDR3: CASSWYRVYNEQFF
V: TRBV5-6
D: NA
length: 14
J: TRBJ2-1
size: many

DNA: TGTGCCAGCAGGCAGGGGGCCCACACCGGGGAGCTGTTTTTT
CDR3: CASRQGAHTGELFF
V: TRBV5-4
D: TRBD1
length: 14
J: TRBJ2-2
size: NA

DNA: TGCAGTGCCGAGGGCGGAGGGTCCTTCCAAGAGACCCAGTACTTC
CDR3: CSAEGGGSFQETQYF
V: TRBV20-1
D: NA
length: 15
J: TRBJ2-5
size: many

DNA: TGTGCCAGCACCTATCTCGGCGCGCCCTCTGGAAACACCATATATTTT
CDR3: CASTYLGAPSGNTIYF
V: TRBV12-3/TRBV12-4
D: NA
length: 16
J: TRBJ1-3
size: many

DNA: TGTGCCAGCAGCTCCCTAGCGGGAGAGGACAATGAGCAGTTCTTC
CDR3: CASSSLAGEDNEQFF
V: TRBV7-9
D: TRBD2
length: 15
J: TRBJ2-1
size: many

DNA: TGTGCCAGCAGTCTTGGACAGGGTGACGAGCAGTACTTC
CDR3: CASSLGQGDEQYF
V: TRBV3-1
D: TRBD1
length: 13
J: TRBJ2-7
size: many

DNA: TGCAGTGCTTCCGGGACAAGGAGCACTGAAGCTTTCTTT
CDR3: CSASGTRSTEAFF
V: TRBV20-1
D: NA
length: 13
J: TRBJ1-1
size: few

DNA: TGTGCCAGCAGTGCCTTAGCGGGGGGCCACAATGAGCAGTTCTTC
CDR3: CASSALAGGHNEQFF
V: TRBV6-4
D: TRBD2
length: 15
J: TRBJ2-1
size: many

DNA: TGTGCCAGCAGTTTTACGGAGGGAGGCGAGACCCAGTACTTC
CDR3: CASSFTEGGETQYF
V: TRBV27
D: NA
length: 14
J: TRBJ2-5
size: few

DNA: TGCAGCGTTGAAGATTTTAGGACTAGCGGGACTTCGGGCACCGGGGAGCTGTTTTTT
CDR3: CSVEDFRTSGTSGTGELFF
V: TRBV29-1
D: TRBD2
length: 19
J: TRBJ2-2
size: many

DNA: TGTGCCAGCAGCGCACAGGGGGCTTACGAGCAGTACTTC
CDR3: CASSAQGAYEQYF
V: TRBV5-5
D: TRBD1
length: 13
J: TRBJ2-7
size: NA

DNA: TGTGCCAGCAGCTCGTTATACAGCGTGGAAGCTTTCTTT
CDR3: CASSSLYSVEAFF
V: TRBV7-9
D: NA
length: 13
J: TRBJ1-1
size: many

DNA: TGTGCCTGGAGTGTACAACACCAGAATCAGCCCCAGCATTTT
CDR3: CAWSVQHQNQPQHF
V: TRBV30
D: NA
length: 14
J: TRBJ1-5
size: NA

DNA: TGTGCCAGCAGCTTCTACCCAGGAGTGGATAATTCACCCCTCCACTTT
CDR3: CASSFYPGVDNSPLHF
V: TRBV6-2/TRBV6-3
D: NA
length: 16
J: TRBJ1-6
size: few

DNA: TGTGCCAGCAGCTTAGCGCGCACCGGGGAGCTGTTTTTT
CDR3: CASSLARTGELFF
V: TRBV7-9
D: NA
length: 13
J: TRBJ2-2
size: many

DNA: TGTGCCAGCCGAACGGACAGGGGCACAGATACGCAGTATTTT
CDR3: CASRTDRGTDTQYF
V: TRBV7-9
D: TRBD1
length: 14
J: TRBJ2-3
size: NA

DNA: TGTGCCAGCAGTCCCGAGGTAGCGGGGTCCTACGAGCAGTACTTC
CDR3: CASSPEVAGSYEQYF
V: TRBV12-3/TRBV12-4
D: TRBD2
length: 15
J: TRBJ2-7
size: many

DNA: TGTGCCAGTAGTATAGGGGATGGGGCCAACGTCCTGACTTTC
CDR3: CASSIGDGANVLTF
V: TRBV19
D: NA
length: 14
J: TRBJ2-6
size: NA

DNA: TGTGCCAGTAGCCTGCCAAGGGGAGATCAGCCCCAGCATTTT
CDR3: CASSLPRGDQPQHF
V: TRBV19
D: NA
length: 14
J: TRBJ1-5
size: NA

DNA: TGTGCCAGCAGCCAAGGATTGGGACAGGGGGCAGAGACCCAGTACTTC
CDR3: CASSQGLGQGAETQYF
V: TRBV4-2
D: TRBD1
length: 16
J: TRBJ2-5
size: many

DNA: TGTGCCAGCAGCTTAGGGGGAGCCTCTGAAGCTTTCTTT
CDR3: CASSLGGASEAFF
V: TRBV7-8
D: NA
length: 13
J: TRBJ1-1
size: many

DNA: TGTGCCTGGAGTGTAGGGGTAGCGGGAGCTCACGAGCAGTACTTC
CDR3: CAWSVGVAGAHEQYF
V: TRBV30
D: TRBD2
length: 15
J: TRBJ2-7
size: NA

DNA: TGTGCCAGCAGTAGTTGGACAGGGGGTAGTAATGAGCAGTTCTTC
CDR3: CASSSWTGGSNEQFF
V: TRBV27
D: TRBD1
length: 15
J: TRBJ2-1
size: many

DNA: TGTGCCAGCAGTTACCCTGGGACAGGGAATCAGCCCCAGCATTTT
CDR3: CASSYPGTGNQPQHF
V: TRBV6-6
D: TRBD1
length: 15
J: TRBJ1-5
size: many

DNA: TGTGCCAGCAGCCAACTAGGATTAGCGAGAGATGAGCAGTTCTTC
CDR3: CASSQLGLARDEQFF
V: TRBV4-2
D: NA
length: 15
J: TRBJ2-1
size: few

DNA: TGTGCCAGCAGCCGCAGCATTCCCCCAGATACGCAGTATTTT
CDR3: CASSRSIPPDTQYF
V: TRBV3-1
D: NA
length: 14
J: TRBJ2-3
size: many

DNA: TGTGCCAGCAGGCTGGGGTTCGGGGAAGCTTTCTTT
CDR3: CASRLGFGEAFF
V: TRBV28
D: NA
length: 12
J: TRBJ1-1
size: NA

DNA: TGCAGTGCTAGACCGACATCAGGGGGAGATCAGCCCCAGCATTTT
CDR3: CSARPTSGGDQPQHF
V: TRBV20-1
D: TRBD1
length: 15
J: TRBJ1-5
size: many

DNA: TGTGCCAGCAGTTACACAGGGGTGCTCGACGAGCAGTACTTC
CDR3: CASSYTGVLDEQYF
V: TRBV6-6
D: TRBD1
length: 14
J: TRBJ2-7
size: many

DNA: TGTGCCAGCAGTCCCGGGACAATTCCTTTCTTT
CDR3: CASSPGTIPFF
V: TRBV28
D: NA
length: 11
J: TRBJ1-1
size: NA

DNA: TGTGCCAGCAGTTTAGTGGACAGGGTCTACGAGCAGTACTTC
CDR3: CASSLVDRVYEQYF
V: TRBV27
D: TRBD1
length: 14
J: TRBJ2-7
size: many

DNA: TGTGCCAGCAGTTACGAATTAGGGGCCTTTAATTCACCCCTCCACTTT
CDR3: CASSYELGAFNSPLHF
V: TRBV6-5
D: NA
length: 16
J: TRBJ1-6
size: few

DNA: TGTGCCAGCAGTTCCCCCGGGGGCGGGCAAGCTTTCTTT
CDR3: CASSSPGGGQAFF
V: TRBV28
D: NA
length: 13
J: TRBJ1-1
size: NA

DNA: TGTGCCAGCAGCTTTGCGGGAGGGCCAGGGGATACGCAGTATTTT
CDR3: CASSFAGGPGDTQYF
V: TRBV7-3
D: TRBD2
length: 15
J: TRBJ2-3
size: many

DNA: TGTGCCAGCAGCTTAGACGGCACCTCCTACAATGAGCAGTTCTTC
CDR3: CASSLDGTSYNEQFF
V: TRBV11-3
D: NA
length: 15
J: TRBJ2-1
size: many

DNA: TGTGCCAGCAGCCGGACTAGCGGGCTACACAATGAGCAGTTCTTC
CDR3: CASSRTSGLHNEQFF
V: TRBV12-3/TRBV12-4
D: TRBD2
length: 15
J: TRBJ2-1
size: many

DNA: TGCAGTGCTAGTACGGACGTGTACGAGCAGTACTTC
CDR3: CSASTDVYEQYF
V: TRBV20-1
D: NA
length: 12
J: TRBJ2-7
size: few